This T cell receptor (beta chain) was obtained from a study of T cells after yellow fever vaccination. Findings and limits, study-wide: Contaminating bulk clonotypes could be abundant in FACS-sorted repertoires. Faster peaking, at day 5 versus 15, marked a secondary response that was weaker. Reappearance after the booster was observed for most primary-vaccination clones (about 95% CD4, about 86% CD8).

Regarding this clonotype: The target antigen is unknown.

TCR cDNA was made by 5'RACE template switching, adding a universal primer site and UMIs. TCRdb re-analysed the 5' RACE reads in MiXCR, keeping a single row per CDR3 protein. The sample includes about 340,000 distinct CDR3 sequences, about 4% of them seen just once. The V segment lost 8 bases and the J segment 4 bases; nucleotides outside the gene matches: 7. CDR1 is MNHEY, CDR2 SMNVEV, per germline (reference sequence). The length of the CDR3 is 13 residues. The sequence derives from a man between 18 and 29 years old who received the YFV17D yellow fever vaccine. V and J are TRBV27 and TRBJ2-7; 8 nucleotides align to TRBD2. The starting material was PBMCs, obtained 5 days after the yellow fever booster vaccination. The CDR3 region is CASWRASGYEQYF. As DNA, the CDR3 is TGTGCCAGCTGGAGGGCTAGCGGGTACGAGCAGTACTTC.